The T cell receptor (beta chain) described here comes from a study of blood T cell repertoires in COVID-19. Study-wide context: T cells, B-cell-depleted T cells, or PBMCs supplied cDNA or gDNA.

This clone was picked up a small number of times. The CDR3 has 19 amino acids. Trimming took off 6 bases at V and 0 bases at J, with 24 bases between the two ends. Germline CDR1 and CDR2: LNHDA and SQIVND (reference sequence). Only in-frame clones appear in the TCRdb table, and some are missing; sequencing was by immunoSEQ multiplex PCR. The sample contains about 140,000 clones, about 80% of which appear only once. Sequenced: peripheral blood. This TCR derives from an older woman with acute or convalescent COVID-19. The chain couples TRBV19 to TRBJ1-5; D is perhaps TRBD1 (5 bases). CDR3 residues: CASSPGPREVTYSNQPQHF. The DNA of the CDR3 is TGTGCCAGTAGCCCGGGCCCCAGGGAGGTTACATATAGCAATCAGCCCCAGCATTTT.